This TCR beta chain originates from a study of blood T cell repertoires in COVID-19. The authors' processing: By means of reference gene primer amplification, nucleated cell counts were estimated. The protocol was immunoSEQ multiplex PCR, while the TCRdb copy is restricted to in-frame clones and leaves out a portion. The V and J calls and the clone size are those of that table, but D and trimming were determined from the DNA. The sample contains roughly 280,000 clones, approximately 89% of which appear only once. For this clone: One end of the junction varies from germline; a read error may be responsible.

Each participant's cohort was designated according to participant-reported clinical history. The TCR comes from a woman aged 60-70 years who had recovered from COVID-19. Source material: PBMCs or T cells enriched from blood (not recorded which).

The CDR3, as DNA: TGTGCCAGCAGGGAAGGAGGGCCCCTCTCTGGGGCCAACGTCCTGACTTTC. It is translated as CASREGGPLSGANVLTF. The J gene is TRBJ2-6, the V gene TRBV6-1; TRBD2 might be the D (6 bases). This CDR3 region has 17 residues. Germline CDR1 is MNHNS and CDR2 is SASEGT.